Below, 23 T cell receptor beta chains from the same sample are listed, as sequenced in a study of blood T cells in healthy people across ages. The second PCR ran roughly 6 to 12 cycles with a sample-barcoded 5' primer and J-beta primers. MiXCR was run by TCRdb on the 5' RACE reads, yielding one entry per CDR3 protein. Of about 830,000 distinct CDR3 sequences listed, 55% to 75% are singletons. Sequencing was performed on blood. The receptors stem from a man in his thirties or forties in good health.

This sequence joins TRBV27 and TRBJ2-7; D gene unclear. CDR3 length equals 14 residues. CDR1 is MNHEY, CDR2 SMNVEV, per germline (reference sequence). The V end lost 8 bases, the J end lost 0 bases, and 14 bases lay between the germline ends. CDR3 coding DNA: TGTGCCAGCCACGGACGGTCTAGCTCCTACGAGCAGTACTTC. This gives the protein CASHGRSSSYEQYF.

The chain couples TRBV15 to TRBJ2-3; D remains unclear. This CDR3 comprises 13 residues. The V gene's germline CDR1 is LNHNV and CDR2 YYDKDF (reference sequence). V shed 5 bases and J shed 0 bases, with 6 bases lying between them. CDR3 region: CATSGVSTDTQYF. The CDR3 DNA sequence: TGTGCCACCAGCGGGGTTAGCACAGATACGCAGTATTTT.

CDR3: CASSAGPPNEQFF. The CDR3 nucleotides read TGTGCCAGCAGTGCTGGACCACCCAATGAGCAGTTCTTC. The rearrangement uses TRBV12-3 or TRBV12-4 and TRBJ2-1, with D unclear. With 5 bases removed from V and 6 bases from J, the gap between germline ends came to 11 bases. CDR3 length: 13 residues.

This chain links TRBV4-2 with TRBJ2-5, with 11 nucleotides matching TRBD2. The germline V gene encodes CDR1 LGHNA and CDR2 YNFKEQ. The CDR3 is 15 amino acids. V shed 0 bases, J shed 11 bases, and the junction held 8 bases outside the gene matches. The CDR3 here is CASSQELAGAREQYF. CDR3 DNA: TGTGCCAGCAGCCAAGAACTAGCGGGAGCCCGGGAGCAGTACTTC.

This clonotype was found once. The chain is built from TRBV11-1 and TRBJ2-7, with 9 bases that match TRBD1. The CDR3 extends over 14 amino acids. CDR1 and CDR2 (germline): SGHAT, FQDESV (reference sequence). The trim removed 8 bases at V and 0 bases at J, leaving 5 bases unmatched. This chain's CDR3 is CASAGTGISYEQYF. The CDR3 DNA sequence: TGTGCCAGCGCTGGGACAGGGATCTCCTACGAGCAGTACTTC.

This clonotype was counted between two and nine times. The chain links TRBV6-6 to TRBJ1-2; D is perhaps TRBD1 (5 bases). The germline CDR1 and CDR2 sequences are MNHNY and SVGAGI (reference sequence). V was clipped by 7 bases and J by 2 bases, with 11 bases between them. This CDR3 is 13 amino acids long. As DNA, the CDR3 is TGTGCCAGCATGTTTGAGGGGAACTATGGCTACACCTTC. This gives the protein CASMFEGNYGYTF.

The chain uses TRBV7-9 and TRBJ2-7; 8 bases agree with TRBD2. With 1 base clipped from V and 0 bases from J, the junction kept 5 bases outside the gene matches. The length of the CDR3 is 16 residues. Germline V lookup: CDR1 SEHNR, CDR2 FQNEAQ (reference sequence). The CDR3, as DNA: TGTGCCAGCAGCTTAGTTGCGGGGGGCCTCTCCTACGAGCAGTACTTC. This gives the protein CASSLVAGGLSYEQYF.

The V and J genes are TRBV11-3 and TRBJ2-3, with 10 positions matching TRBD1. This CDR3 contains 17 residues. The junction had 12 bases not matched to a gene; V was cut back by 3 bases and J by 6 bases. CDR1 and CDR2 from the germline V gene are SGHNT and YENEEA. The CDR3 reads CASSFESGQGGSDTQYF. For the CDR3, the DNA is TGTGCCAGCAGCTTCGAATCAGGACAGGGGGGTTCGGATACGCAGTATTTT.

The V and J genes are TRBV12-3 or TRBV12-4 and TRBJ1-5; D gene uncertain. Trimming stripped 2 bases from V and 9 bases from J, with 8 bases between. CDR3 length equals 12 residues. CDR3 sequence reads: CASSLPRTPQHF. DNA for the CDR3: TGTGCCAGCAGTTTACCTCGGACGCCCCAGCATTTT.

V usage is TRBV4-3 and J usage is TRBJ2-1, with TRBD2 identical over 9 bases. The junction had 12 bases not matched to a gene; V was cut back by 0 bases and J by 9 bases. Germline V gene data show CDR1 as LGHNA and CDR2 as YSLEER. The CDR3 consists of 17 residues. CDR3 sequence reads: CASSQEDRGGGGSEQFF. DNA for the CDR3: TGCGCCAGCAGCCAAGAAGATCGCGGGGGGGGAGGAAGTGAGCAGTTCTTC.

The table lists this clonotype with a count of one. The rearrangement joins TRBV4-3 to TRBJ2-3, with D hard to call. CDR1 and CDR2 from the germline V gene are LGHNA and YSLEER. The CDR3 loop spans 11 amino acids. V was shortened by 5 bases and J by 6 bases, with 6 bases between the two germline ends. The CDR3 loop reads CASSGEDTQYF. DNA for the CDR3: TGCGCCAGCAGCGGCGAGGATACGCAGTATTTT.

This clonotype was seen a single time. The chain carries TRBV10-3 and TRBJ2-3, with unresolved D. The CDR3 is 11 amino acids. Between the trimmed V and J ends, which lost 6 bases and 6 bases, there was a span of 7 bases. CDR1 ENHRY and CDR2 SYGVKD come from the germline V gene. This CDR3 reads CAISGQDTQYF. CDR3 DNA sequence: TGTGCCATCAGCGGCCAGGATACGCAGTATTTT.

This chain links TRBV11-2 with TRBJ2-5; D is possibly TRBD2 (6 bases). The V end lost 7 bases, the J end lost 11 bases, and 23 bases lay between the germline ends. CDR1 is SGHAT, CDR2 FQNNGV, per germline. This CDR3 is 14 amino acids long. The CDR3 protein is CASTQRGLSSWQYF. In DNA form, the CDR3 reads TGTGCCAGCACCCAACGGGGGTTATCAAGCTGGCAGTACTTC.

The V and J genes are TRBV7-8 and TRBJ2-6, with D perhaps assigned TRBD1 or TRBD2 (5 bases each). V shed 11 bases and J shed 0 bases, with 17 bases lying between them. The germline V gene has CDR1 SGHVS and CDR2 FQNEAQ. The CDR3 has 16 amino acids. CDR3 protein: CAFSGTASSGANVLTF. In DNA form, the CDR3 reads TGTGCCTTCTCCGGGACGGCGAGCTCTGGGGCCAACGTCCTGACTTTC.

As concerns this clonotype: This clone may be a read error of a much larger clone one base away. V gene TRBV6-5 combines with J gene TRBJ1-2; D unresolved. CDR1 and CDR2 from the germline V gene are MNHEY and SVGAGI. The V end lost 4 bases, the J end lost 2 bases, and 8 bases lay between the germline ends. The CDR3 is 13 residues long. The CDR3 loop reads CASSFDGNYGYTF. CDR3 coding DNA: TGTGCCAGCAGTTTCGACGGGAACTATGGCTACACCTTC.

Turning to this clonotype: A read error is possible here, since a much larger clone lies one base away. This rearrangement joins TRBV11-2 to TRBJ2-3; no clear D. CDR1 and CDR2 (germline): SGHAT, FQNNGV. V was pared by 3 bases and J by 4 bases, with 5 bases between. The CDR3 length is 12 residues. The CDR3 coding sequence is TGTGCCAGCAGCTTTTTCGCAGATACGCAGTATTTT. Translating it yields CASSFFADTQYF.

This clonotype was picked up many times. The chain uses TRBV12-3 or TRBV12-4 and TRBJ2-1; D possibly corresponds to TRBD1 (5 bases). The CDR3 is 14 residues long. Trimming shortened V by 3 bases and J by 0 bases, and 6 bases separated the two germline ends. The CDR3 sequence is CASSFQGSYNEQFF. The CDR3 DNA sequence: TGTGCCAGCAGTTTTCAGGGCTCCTACAATGAGCAGTTCTTC.

This rearrangement joins TRBV30 to TRBJ2-6; no definite D call. Germline lookup yields CDR1 GTSNPN and CDR2 SVGIG (reference sequence). The CDR3 sequence is 14 residues long. V lost 0 bases, J lost 6 bases, and 9 bases lay in between. The CDR3 loop reads CAWSVSGAANVLTF. The CDR3 DNA follows: TGTGCCTGGAGTGTATCCGGCGCGGCCAACGTCCTGACTTTC.

The V gene is TRBV6-1, the J gene TRBJ1-5, with D possibly TRBD1 on 5 matching bases. This CDR3 contains 13 residues. Germline CDR1 is MNHNS and CDR2 is SASEGT. V lost 7 bases, J lost 0 bases, and 7 bases lay in between. CDR3 protein: CASMRGSNQPQHF. The CDR3 nucleotides read TGTGCCAGCATGAGGGGTAGCAATCAGCCCCAGCATTTT.

The chain combines TRBV20-1 with TRBJ2-7, with 9 bases aligning to TRBD2. Germline V CDR1 and CDR2: DFQATT, SNEGSKA (reference sequence). J was trimmed by 7 bases and V by 6 bases; bases with no gene match: 13. The CDR3 is 14 residues long. Written as DNA, the CDR3 is TGCAGTGCGTCCGGGACTAGCTCTTCAAATGAGCAGTACTTC. This gives the protein CSASGTSSSNEQYF.

The chain recombines TRBV6-1 with TRBJ1-1; D is possibly TRBD1 (5 bases). CDR3 size: 13 residues. V lost 6 bases, J lost 0 bases, and 8 bases lay in between. The germline CDR1 and CDR2 sequences are MNHNS and SASEGT. The CDR3 DNA reads as TGTGCCAGCAGGGGACTTTTGAACACTGAAGCTTTCTTT. Protein product: CASRGLLNTEAFF.

The J gene is TRBJ2-5, the V gene TRBV11-1; D tentatively reads TRBD1 or TRBD2 (5 bases each). In germline, CDR1 is SGHAT, CDR2 FQDESV (reference sequence). The CDR3 length is 16 residues. The V and J ends lost 5 bases and 4 bases respectively, with 20 bases between them. The chain's CDR3 is CASSRDLAEGPETQYF. CDR3 sequence (DNA): TGTGCCAGCAGCCGGGATCTAGCTGAGGGACCAGAGACCCAGTACTTC.

J is TRBJ2-3 and V is TRBV15; 13 nucleotides align to TRBD2. Germline values: CDR1 LNHNV, CDR2 YYDKDF (reference sequence). CDR3 length: 16 amino acids. The junction had 2 bases not matched to a gene; V was cut back by 2 bases and J by 3 bases. The CDR3 is CATSRSLAGGTDTQYF. DNA of the CDR3: TGTGCCACCAGCAGATCACTAGCGGGGGGGACAGATACGCAGTATTTT.